The rows below give T cell receptor beta chains drawn from one sample of a study of radiotherapy plus CTLA-4 blockade in lung cancer. Sequencing used immunoSEQ multiplex PCR; TCRdb keeps in-frame clones, though not all of them. This table holds about 120,000 clones, more than 75% found once. The source was peripheral blood, collected from a patient treated with radiotherapy plus ipilimumab. The receptors stem from a human donor with non-small cell lung cancer that progressed on radiotherapy plus ipilimumab. Some clones in this sample may be carry-over from other donors' samples. Each CDR3 is given with its conserved first and last residue. The D gene is left open where the match is weak. Size is stated for part of the rows, as once, few or many counts, or as a class when the clone is expanded.

V: TRBV4-1; D: TRBD1; size: once; J: TRBJ1-5; DNA: TGCGCCAGCAGCCGTCAACAGGGGAATCGGGGCAATCAGCCCCAGCATTTT; CDR3: CASSRQQGNRGNQPQHF
V: TRBV6-6; D: TRBD1; size: NA; J: TRBJ2-7; DNA: TGTGCCAGCAGCGACGGAATACGACAGGGAACCTACGAGCAGTACTTC; CDR3: CASSDGIRQGTYEQYF
V: TRBV7-9; D: NA; size: few; J: TRBJ1-2; DNA: TGTGCCAGCAGCAACGACGCCGCCAGCTATGGCTACACCTTC; CDR3: CASSNDAASYGYTF
V: TRBV27; D: NA; size: NA; J: TRBJ1-2; DNA: TGTGCCAGCGGGGGGGGGCGGTCCCTTAACTATGGCTACACCTTC; CDR3: CASGGGRSLNYGYTF
V: TRBV18; D: TRBD1; size: NA; J: TRBJ1-2; DNA: TGTGCCAGCTCACCACCGAAGGACAGGGGCAGGTTCACCTTC; CDR3: CASSPPKDRGRFTF
V: TRBV6-5; D: NA; size: NA; J: TRBJ2-7; DNA: TGTGCCAGCAAAAGACCAGCGGCCTACGAGCAGTACTTC; CDR3: CASKRPAAYEQYF
V: TRBV19; D: NA; size: NA; J: TRBJ2-3; DNA: TGTGCCAGTAGTCCAATCCCAGGAGGGGGGGTGCGAGATACGCAGTATTTT; CDR3: CASSPIPGGGVRDTQYF
V: TRBV5-1; D: NA; size: once; J: TRBJ1-2; DNA: TGCGCCAGCAGCTTGGGGGGTCGACAGAGGTATGGCTACACCTTC; CDR3: CASSLGGRQRYGYTF
V: TRBV6-1; D: NA; size: NA; J: TRBJ1-2; DNA: TGTGCCAGCAGTGTACTGGACAGCACTAACTATGGCTACACCTTC; CDR3: CASSVLDSTNYGYTF
V: TRBV6-5; D: NA; size: NA; J: TRBJ2-7; DNA: TGTGCCAGCAGTTCGACTAGCTCCTACGAGCAGTACTTC; CDR3: CASSSTSSYEQYF
V: TRBV7-9; D: NA; size: NA; J: TRBJ2-2; DNA: TGTGCCAGCAGCTCATCGGCCGGGGAGCTGTTTTTT; CDR3: CASSSSAGELFF
V: TRBV29-1; D: NA; size: few; J: TRBJ1-1; DNA: TGCAGCGTTGAAGAGGTCTTCCCCTCAGACCCGGCTTTCTTT; CDR3: CSVEEVFPSDPAFF
V: TRBV5-6; D: TRBD2; size: NA; J: TRBJ2-5; DNA: TGTGCCAGCAGCTTGGCCCTAGCGGGGGGGCTTTTGTCCCGAGAGACCCAGTACTTC; CDR3: CASSLALAGGLLSRETQYF
V: TRBV7-2; D: TRBD1; size: NA; J: TRBJ1-1; DNA: TGTGCCAGCAGCGCCACAGGGGGGAACACTGAAGCTTTCTTT; CDR3: CASSATGGNTEAFF
V: TRBV7-9; D: NA; size: few; J: TRBJ1-4; DNA: TGTGCCAGCAGCTTAGTGGGGGACGGCGAAAAACTGTTTTTT; CDR3: CASSLVGDGEKLFF
V: TRBV9; D: NA; size: NA; J: TRBJ2-7; DNA: TGTGCCAGCGGTCGGGATCTCTACGAGCAGTACTTC; CDR3: CASGRDLYEQYF
V: TRBV6-6; D: TRBD2; size: NA; J: TRBJ2-1; DNA: TGTGCCAGCAGTTACTCTGCGGGGGGGGACTACAATGAGCAGTTCTTC; CDR3: CASSYSAGGDYNEQFF
V: TRBV2; D: NA; size: NA; J: TRBJ1-4; DNA: TGTGCCAGCAGTGACGGGCAGGGAAATGAAAAACTGTTTTTT; CDR3: CASSDGQGNEKLFF
V: TRBV5-1; D: TRBD1; size: NA; J: TRBJ2-3; DNA: TGCGCCAGCAGCGCAATTGGGACAGGGAGGAAGGATACGCAGTATTTT; CDR3: CASSAIGTGRKDTQYF
V: TRBV28; D: NA; size: NA; J: TRBJ2-7; DNA: TGTGCCAGCAGTTTAGGCGGGACACACCTCTCCTACGAGCAGTACTTC; CDR3: CASSLGGTHLSYEQYF